This T cell receptor beta chain was profiled in a study of technical replicates of blood from several donors (dated by TCRdb to about 2017). Remarks on this clone: Its antigen specificity is not known. No quality values exist for individual bases; no much larger clone is one base distant.

Receptors were amplified or captured by the immunoSEQ multiplex PCR assay. TCRdb re-hosts the immuneACCESS table, in-frame sequences only. Its copies lack some clones; in the studies checked, an unresolved V gene accounts for under half of them, and the cause for the rest is not known. The sample profile shows more than 90,000 clones; 90% to 96% of them were found once. In total, the top ten clones hold more than 0.35% of the sample. The CDR3 sequence holds 15 residues, the cysteine and phenylalanine included. Only the CDR3 DNA is retained, 45 bases long and in frame from the first base. From a lookup of the germline V gene (reference sequence), CDR1 and CDR2 are LNHDA and SQIVND. V is pared back by 4 bases and J by 2 bases, with 14 bases lying between the germline termini.

This receptor was obtained from a human donor in good health. The chain employs TRBV19 and TRBJ2-5; TRBD2 is possibly the D segment (5 matching bases). The sequenced sample was T cells isolated from PBMCs. The CDR3 region reads CASSSWGANQETQYF. The nucleotide sequence reads TGTGCCAGTAGTAGCTGGGGAGCGAATCAAGAGACCCAGTACTTC.